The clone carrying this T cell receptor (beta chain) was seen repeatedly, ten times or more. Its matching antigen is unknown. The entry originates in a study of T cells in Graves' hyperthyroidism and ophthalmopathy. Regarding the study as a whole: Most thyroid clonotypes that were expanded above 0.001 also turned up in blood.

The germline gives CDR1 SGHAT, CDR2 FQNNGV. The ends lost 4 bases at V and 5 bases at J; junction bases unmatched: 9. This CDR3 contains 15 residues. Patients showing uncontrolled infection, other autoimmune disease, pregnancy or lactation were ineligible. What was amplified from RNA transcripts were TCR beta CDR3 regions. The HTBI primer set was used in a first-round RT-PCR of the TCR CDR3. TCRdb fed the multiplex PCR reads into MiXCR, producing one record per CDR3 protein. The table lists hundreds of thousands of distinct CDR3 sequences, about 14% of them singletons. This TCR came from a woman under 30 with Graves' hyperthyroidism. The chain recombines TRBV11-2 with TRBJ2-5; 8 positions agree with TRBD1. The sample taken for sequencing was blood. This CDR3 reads CASSSHIRGQETQYF. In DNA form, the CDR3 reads TGTGCCAGCAGCTCGCATATCAGGGGGCAGGAGACCCAGTACTTC.